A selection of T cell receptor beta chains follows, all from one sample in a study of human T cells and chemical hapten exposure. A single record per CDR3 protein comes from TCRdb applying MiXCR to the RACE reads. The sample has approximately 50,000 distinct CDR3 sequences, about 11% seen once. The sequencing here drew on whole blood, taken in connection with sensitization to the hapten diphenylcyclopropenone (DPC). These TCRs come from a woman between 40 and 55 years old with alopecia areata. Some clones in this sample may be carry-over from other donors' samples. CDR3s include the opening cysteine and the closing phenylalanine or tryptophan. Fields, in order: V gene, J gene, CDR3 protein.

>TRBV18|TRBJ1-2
CASSPGHNYGYTF
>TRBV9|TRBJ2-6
CASSVARGSNSSGANVLTF
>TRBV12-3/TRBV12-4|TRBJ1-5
CASSFGGASNQPQHF
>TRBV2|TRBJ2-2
CASSEAGLAVAGELFF
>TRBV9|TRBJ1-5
CASSVGAVGNQPQHF
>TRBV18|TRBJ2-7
CASSPASSYEQYF
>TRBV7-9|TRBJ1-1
CASTPGGTEAFF
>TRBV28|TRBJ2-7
CASSSGTPGGQYF
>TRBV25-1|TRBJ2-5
CASSESGTAGTQYF
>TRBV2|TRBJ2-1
CASGEYNEQFF
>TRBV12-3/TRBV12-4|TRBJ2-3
CASSPWGLGTQYF
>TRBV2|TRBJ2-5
CASSEGTRGTQYF
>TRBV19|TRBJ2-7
CASSNTGTGPYEQYF
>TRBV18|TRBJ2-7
CASSTAGGRLDYEQYF
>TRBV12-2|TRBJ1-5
CASRPADGDNQPQHF
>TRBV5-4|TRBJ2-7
CASSTGRLSGEQYF
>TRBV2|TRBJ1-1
CASTVGTNTEAFF
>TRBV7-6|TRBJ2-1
CASSQGLAGDEQFF
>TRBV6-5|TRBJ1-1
CASSYSNFGGYEAFF
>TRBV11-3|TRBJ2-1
CASSSGDGEQFF
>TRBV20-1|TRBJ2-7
CSAPTDSYEQYF
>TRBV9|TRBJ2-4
CASSGSDRGDIQYF
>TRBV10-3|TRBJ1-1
CAISTGGIEAFF
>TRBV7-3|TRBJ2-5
CASSVSGGAMETQYF
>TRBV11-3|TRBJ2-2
CASSHRDANTGELFF
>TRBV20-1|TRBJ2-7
CSAPSAPNYEQYF
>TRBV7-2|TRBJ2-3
CASSPFKDTQYF
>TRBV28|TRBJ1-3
CASSPPENTIYF
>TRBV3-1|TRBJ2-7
CASSRPGAYEQYF
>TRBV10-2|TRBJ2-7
CASTEGRAEQYF
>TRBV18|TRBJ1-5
CVSSPAVNQPQHF
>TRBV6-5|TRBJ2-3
CASSDPHTQYF